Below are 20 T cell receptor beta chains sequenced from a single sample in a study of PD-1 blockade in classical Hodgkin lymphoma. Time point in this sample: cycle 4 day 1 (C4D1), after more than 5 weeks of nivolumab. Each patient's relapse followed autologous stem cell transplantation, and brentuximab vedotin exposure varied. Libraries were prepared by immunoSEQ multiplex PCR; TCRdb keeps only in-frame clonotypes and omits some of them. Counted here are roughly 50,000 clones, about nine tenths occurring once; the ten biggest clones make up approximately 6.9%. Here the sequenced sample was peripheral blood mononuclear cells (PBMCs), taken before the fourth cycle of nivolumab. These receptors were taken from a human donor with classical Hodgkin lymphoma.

This CDR3 reads CASSEAGQVGYGYTF. DNA for the CDR3: TGTGCCAGCAGTGAAGCGGGGCAGGTCGGCTATGGCTACACCTTC. The rearrangement joins TRBV6-1 to TRBJ1-2; D is possibly TRBD1 (5 bases). In germline, CDR1 is MNHNS, CDR2 SASEGT. V lost 0 bases, J lost 4 bases, and 12 bases lay in between. The CDR3 runs 15 residues.

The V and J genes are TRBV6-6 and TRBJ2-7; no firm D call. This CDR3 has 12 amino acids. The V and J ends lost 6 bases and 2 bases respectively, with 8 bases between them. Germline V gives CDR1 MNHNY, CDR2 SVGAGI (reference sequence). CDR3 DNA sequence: TGTGCCAGCAGCCCTGATCCCTACGAGCAGTACTTC. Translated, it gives CASSPDPYEQYF.

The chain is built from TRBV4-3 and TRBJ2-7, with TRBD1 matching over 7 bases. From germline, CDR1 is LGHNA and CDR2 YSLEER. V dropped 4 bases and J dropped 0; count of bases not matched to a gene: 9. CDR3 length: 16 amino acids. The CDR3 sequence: CASSPHGQASSYEQYF. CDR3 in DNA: TGCGCCAGCAGCCCCCACGGACAGGCTTCCTCCTACGAGCAGTACTTC.

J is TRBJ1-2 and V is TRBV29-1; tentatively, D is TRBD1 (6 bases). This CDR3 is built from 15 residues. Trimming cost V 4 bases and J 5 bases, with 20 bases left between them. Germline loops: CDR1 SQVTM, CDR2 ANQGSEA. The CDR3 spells CSVGKSGHPTYGYTF. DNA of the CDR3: TGCAGCGTTGGGAAGTCGGGACACCCGACTTATGGCTACACCTTC. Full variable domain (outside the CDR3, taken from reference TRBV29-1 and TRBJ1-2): SAVISQKPSRDICQRGTSLTIQCQVDSQVTMMFWYRQQPGQSLTLIATANQGSEATYESGFVIDKFPISRPNLTFSTLTVSNMSPEDSSIYLCSVGKSGHPTYGYTFGSGTRLTVV.

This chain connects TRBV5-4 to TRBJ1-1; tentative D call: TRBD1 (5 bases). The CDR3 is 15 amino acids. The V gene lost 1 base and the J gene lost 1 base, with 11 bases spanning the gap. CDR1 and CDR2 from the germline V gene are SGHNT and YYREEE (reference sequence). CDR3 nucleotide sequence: TGTGCCAGCAGCTTGATCGGACACAAGAACACTGAAGCTTTCTTT. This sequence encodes CASSLIGHKNTEAFF.

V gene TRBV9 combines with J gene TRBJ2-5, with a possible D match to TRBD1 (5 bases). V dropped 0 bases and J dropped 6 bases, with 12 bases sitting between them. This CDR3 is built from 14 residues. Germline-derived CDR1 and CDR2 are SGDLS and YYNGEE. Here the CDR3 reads CASSVEDTQKTQYF. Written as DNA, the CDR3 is TGTGCCAGCAGCGTAGAGGACACCCAGAAGACCCAGTACTTC.

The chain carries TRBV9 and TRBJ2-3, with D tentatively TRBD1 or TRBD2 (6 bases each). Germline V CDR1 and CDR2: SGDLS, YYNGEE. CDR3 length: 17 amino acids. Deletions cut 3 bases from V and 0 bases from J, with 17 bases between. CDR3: CASSAPKGGTSTDTQYF. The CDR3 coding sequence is TGTGCCAGCAGCGCCCCCAAAGGGGGGACTAGCACAGATACGCAGTATTTT.

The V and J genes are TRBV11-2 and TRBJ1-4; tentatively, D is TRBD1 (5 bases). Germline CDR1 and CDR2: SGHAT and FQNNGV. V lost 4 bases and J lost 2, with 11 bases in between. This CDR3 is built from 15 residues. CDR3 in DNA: TGTGCCAGCAGCTGGCAGACAGAGACTAATGAAAAACTGTTTTTT. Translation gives CASSWQTETNEKLFF.

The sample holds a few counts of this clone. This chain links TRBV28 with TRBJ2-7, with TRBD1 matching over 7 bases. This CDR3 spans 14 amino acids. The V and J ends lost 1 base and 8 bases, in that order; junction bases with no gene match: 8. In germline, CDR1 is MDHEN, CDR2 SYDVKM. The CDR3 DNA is TGTGCCAGCAGTTTATATGCGGCAGGGGGACAGCAGTACTTC. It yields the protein CASSLYAAGGQQYF.

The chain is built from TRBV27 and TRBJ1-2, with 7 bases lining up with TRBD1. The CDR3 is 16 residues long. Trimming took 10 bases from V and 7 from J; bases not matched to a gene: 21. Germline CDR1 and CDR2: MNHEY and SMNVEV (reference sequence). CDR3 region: CANDPRRRGPVSGYTF. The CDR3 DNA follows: TGTGCCAACGACCCTCGGAGGAGGGGGCCTGTGTCTGGCTACACCTTC.

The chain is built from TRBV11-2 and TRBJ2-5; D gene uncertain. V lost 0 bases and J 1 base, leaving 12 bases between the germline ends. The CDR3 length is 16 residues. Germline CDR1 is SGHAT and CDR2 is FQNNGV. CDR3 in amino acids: CASSLEGLGFQETQYF. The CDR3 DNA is TGTGCCAGCAGCTTAGAAGGCCTGGGATTCCAAGAGACCCAGTACTTC.

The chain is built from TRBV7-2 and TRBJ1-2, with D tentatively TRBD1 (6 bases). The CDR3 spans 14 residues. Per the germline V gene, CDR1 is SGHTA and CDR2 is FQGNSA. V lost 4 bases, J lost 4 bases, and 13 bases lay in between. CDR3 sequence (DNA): TGTGCCAGCAGCTGGAACAGGGTAGTCTATGGCTACACCTTC. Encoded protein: CASSWNRVVYGYTF.

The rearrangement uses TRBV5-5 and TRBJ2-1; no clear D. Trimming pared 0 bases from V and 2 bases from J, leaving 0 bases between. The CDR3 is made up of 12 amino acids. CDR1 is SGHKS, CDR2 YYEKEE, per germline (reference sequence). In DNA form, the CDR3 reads TGTGCCAGCAGCTTGGCCTACAATGAGCAGTTCTTC. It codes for CASSLAYNEQFF.

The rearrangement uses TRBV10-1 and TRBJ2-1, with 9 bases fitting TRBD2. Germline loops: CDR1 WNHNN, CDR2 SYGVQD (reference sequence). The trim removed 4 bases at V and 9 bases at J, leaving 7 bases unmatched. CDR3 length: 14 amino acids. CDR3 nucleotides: TGCGCCAGCAGTGGCGAACTAGCGGGCCGTGAGCAGTTCTTC. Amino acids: CASSGELAGREQFF.

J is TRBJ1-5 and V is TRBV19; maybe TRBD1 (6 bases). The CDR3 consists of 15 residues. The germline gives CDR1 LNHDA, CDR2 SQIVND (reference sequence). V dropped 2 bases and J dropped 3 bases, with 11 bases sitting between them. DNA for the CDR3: TGTGCCAGTAGTATAACCGGGGGCAACAATCAGCCCCAGCATTTT. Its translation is CASSITGGNNQPQHF.

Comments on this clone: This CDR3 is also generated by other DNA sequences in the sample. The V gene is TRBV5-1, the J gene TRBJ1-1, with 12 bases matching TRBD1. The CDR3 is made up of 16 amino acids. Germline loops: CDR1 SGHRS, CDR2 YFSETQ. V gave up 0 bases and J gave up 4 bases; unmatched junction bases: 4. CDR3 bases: TGCGCCAGCAGCTTGGCGGGACAGGGGGCGTCCACTGAAGCTTTCTTT. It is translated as CASSLAGQGASTEAFF.

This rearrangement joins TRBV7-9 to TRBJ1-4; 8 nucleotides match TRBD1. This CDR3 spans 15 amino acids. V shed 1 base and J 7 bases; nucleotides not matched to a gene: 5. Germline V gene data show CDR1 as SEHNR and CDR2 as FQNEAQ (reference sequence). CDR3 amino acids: CASSLDGQGFEKLFF. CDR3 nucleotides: TGTGCCAGCAGCTTAGACGGACAGGGTTTTGAAAAACTGTTTTTT.

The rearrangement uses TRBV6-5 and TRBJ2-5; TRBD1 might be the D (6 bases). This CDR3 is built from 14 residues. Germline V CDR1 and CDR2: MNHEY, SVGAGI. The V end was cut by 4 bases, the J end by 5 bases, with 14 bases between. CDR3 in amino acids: CASSFLQGYETQYF. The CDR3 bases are TGTGCCAGCAGTTTCTTACAGGGTTACGAGACCCAGTACTTC.

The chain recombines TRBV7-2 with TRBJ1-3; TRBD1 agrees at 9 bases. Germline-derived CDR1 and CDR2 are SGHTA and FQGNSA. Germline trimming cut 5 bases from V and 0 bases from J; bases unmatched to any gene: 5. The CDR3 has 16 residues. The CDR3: CASSAMGQGSGNTIYF. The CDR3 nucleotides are TGTGCCAGCAGCGCCATGGGACAGGGCTCTGGAAACACCATATATTTT.

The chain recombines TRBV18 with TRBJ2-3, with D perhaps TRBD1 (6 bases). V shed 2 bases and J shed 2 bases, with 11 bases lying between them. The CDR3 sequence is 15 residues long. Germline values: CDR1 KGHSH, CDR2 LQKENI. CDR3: CASSPRGSTTDTQYF. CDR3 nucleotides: TGTGCCAGCTCACCAAGGGGGTCAACCACAGATACGCAGTATTTT.